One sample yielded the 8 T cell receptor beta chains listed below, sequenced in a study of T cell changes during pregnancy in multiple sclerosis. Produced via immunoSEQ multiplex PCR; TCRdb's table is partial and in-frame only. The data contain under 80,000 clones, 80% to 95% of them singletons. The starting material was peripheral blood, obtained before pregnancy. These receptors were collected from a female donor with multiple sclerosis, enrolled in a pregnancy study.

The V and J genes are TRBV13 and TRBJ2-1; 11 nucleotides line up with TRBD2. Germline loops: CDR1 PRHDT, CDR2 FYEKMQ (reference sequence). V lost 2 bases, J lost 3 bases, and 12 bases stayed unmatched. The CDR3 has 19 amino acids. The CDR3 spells CASSLNRLAGGSFYNEQFF. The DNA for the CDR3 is TGTGCCAGCAGCTTAAATAGGCTAGCGGGAGGCTCTTTCTACAATGAGCAGTTCTTC.

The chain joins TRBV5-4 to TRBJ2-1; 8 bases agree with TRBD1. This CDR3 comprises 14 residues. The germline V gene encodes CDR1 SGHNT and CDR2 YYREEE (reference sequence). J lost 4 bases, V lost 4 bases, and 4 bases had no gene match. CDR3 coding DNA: TGTGCCAGCAGCGCTCGGACAGGGTACAATGAGCAGTTCTTC. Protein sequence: CASSARTGYNEQFF.

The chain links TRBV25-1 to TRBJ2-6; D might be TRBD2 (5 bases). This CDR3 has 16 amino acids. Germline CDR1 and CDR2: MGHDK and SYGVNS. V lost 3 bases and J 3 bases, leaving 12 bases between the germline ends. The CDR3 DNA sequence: TGTGCCAGCAGTGATCGGGGAGAGGGTGGGGCCAACGTCCTGACTTTC. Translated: CASSDRGEGGANVLTF.

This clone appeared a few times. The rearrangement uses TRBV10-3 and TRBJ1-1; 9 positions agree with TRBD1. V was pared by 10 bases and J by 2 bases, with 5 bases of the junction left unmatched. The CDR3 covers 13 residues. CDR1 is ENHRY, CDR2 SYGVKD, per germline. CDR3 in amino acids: CATVDRGNTEAFF. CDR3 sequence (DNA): TGTGCCACCGTGGACAGGGGCAACACTGAAGCTTTCTTT.

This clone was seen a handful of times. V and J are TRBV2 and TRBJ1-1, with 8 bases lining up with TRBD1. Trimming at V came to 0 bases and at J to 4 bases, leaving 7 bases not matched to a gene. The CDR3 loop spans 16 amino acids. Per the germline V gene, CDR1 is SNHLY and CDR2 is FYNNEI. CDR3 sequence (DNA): TGTGCCAGCAGTGAAGCGGACAGGGTAGGAAGCACTGAAGCTTTCTTT. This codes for CASSEADRVGSTEAFF.

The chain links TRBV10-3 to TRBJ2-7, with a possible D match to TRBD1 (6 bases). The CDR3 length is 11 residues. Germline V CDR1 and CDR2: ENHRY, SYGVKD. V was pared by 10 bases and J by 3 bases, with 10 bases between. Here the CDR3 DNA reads TGTGCCAGTGGACAGAACTACGAGCAGTACTTC. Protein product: CASGQNYEQYF.

Here the CDR3 reads CASSHGTGEYGYTF. CDR3 nucleotide sequence: TGTGCCAGCAGTCACGGGACAGGGGAATATGGCTACACCTTC. The chain carries TRBV6-7 and TRBJ1-2, with 10 bases that match TRBD1. TRBV6-7 is placed among ORFs of uncertain function. The CDR3 length is 14 residues. With V trimmed by 5 bases and J by 5 bases, 5 bases remained unmatched.

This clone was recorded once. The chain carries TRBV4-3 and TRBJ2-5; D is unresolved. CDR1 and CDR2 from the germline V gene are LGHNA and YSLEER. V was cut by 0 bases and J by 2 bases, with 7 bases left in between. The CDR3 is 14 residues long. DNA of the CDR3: TGCGCCAGCAGCCAAGATCCCCGGCAAGAGACCCAGTACTTC. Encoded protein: CASSQDPRQETQYF.